The clone carrying this TCR beta chain was seen at least ten times. Its antigen is unknown. The data originate from a study of T cell repertoires in cytomegalovirus infection. At the level of the study: Evidence of both CMV infection and a matching HLA type came from public TCR beta signatures.

General study findings and limits: Dominant in the ex vivo response were TCR beta clonotypes restricted by HLA-C and specific for CMV.

TCRdb re-derived calls from the reads in MiXCR, one entry per CDR3 protein. Of 550,000 to 850,000 distinct CDR3 sequences in the sample, roughly 36% were seen once. The germline V gene has CDR1 SGHVS and CDR2 FQNEAQ. The CDR3 consists of 17 residues. Trimming took 5 bases from V and 2 from J, leaving 21 bases between them. This sequence was found in a human donor in good health (CMV status not recorded). Some clones in this sample may be carry-over from other donors' samples. This chain uses TRBV7-8 with TRBJ2-5, with D maybe TRBD2 (6 bases). Sequencing was performed on cultured PBMCs, taken from culture after CMV antigen stimulation. The CDR3 DNA is TGTGCCAGCAGCCCATGGCCTGCGGGGCCCCCACAAGAGACCCAGTACTTC. Its protein is CASSPWPAGPPQETQYF. The full variable domain, rest sourced from reference TRBV7-8 and TRBJ2-5, is GAGVSQSPRYKVAKRGQDVALRCDPISGHVSLFWYQQALGQGPEFLTYFQNEAQLDKSGLPSDRFFAERPEGSVSTLKIQRTQQEDSAVYLCASSPWPAGPPQETQYFGPGTRLLVL.